This T cell receptor beta chain was found in a study of T-cell reconstitution after alpha-beta-depleted transplantation in children. This clonotype turned up a few times. Unique molecular identifiers tagged the TCRbeta library. MiXCR, run by TCRdb on the PCR reads, gives a single entry per CDR3 protein. The sample yields a few hundred thousand distinct CDR3 sequences, under 13% seen once. The CDR3 runs to 15 residues. From germline, CDR1 is SGHRS and CDR2 YFSETQ. V shed 0 bases, J shed 3 bases, and the junction held 3 bases outside the gene matches. The J gene is TRBJ1-5, the V gene TRBV5-1; TRBD1 matches 7 bases. This clonotype was obtained from a human donor who donated a stem cell graft to a child with acute lymphoblastic leukemia. The sequencing here drew on PBMCs from the stem cell graft donor, taken from the stem cell graft. For the CDR3, the DNA is TGCGCCAGCAGCTTGGGCAGGGGGGACAATCAGCCCCAGCATTTT. Translation gives CASSLGRGDNQPQHF.